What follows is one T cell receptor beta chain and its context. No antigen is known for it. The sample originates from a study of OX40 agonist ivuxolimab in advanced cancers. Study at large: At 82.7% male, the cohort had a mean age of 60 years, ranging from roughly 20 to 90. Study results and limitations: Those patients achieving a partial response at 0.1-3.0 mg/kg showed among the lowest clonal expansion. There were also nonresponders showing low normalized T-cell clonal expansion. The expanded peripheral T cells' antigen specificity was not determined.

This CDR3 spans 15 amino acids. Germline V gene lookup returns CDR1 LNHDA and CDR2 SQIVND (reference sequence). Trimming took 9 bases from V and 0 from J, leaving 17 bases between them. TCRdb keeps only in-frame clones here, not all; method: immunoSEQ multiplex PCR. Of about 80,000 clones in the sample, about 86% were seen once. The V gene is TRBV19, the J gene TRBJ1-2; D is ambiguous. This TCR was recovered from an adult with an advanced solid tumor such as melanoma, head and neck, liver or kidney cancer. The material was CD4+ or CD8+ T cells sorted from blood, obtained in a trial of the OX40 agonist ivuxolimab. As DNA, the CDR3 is TGTGCCAGGACTAGAAGGCCACTTTCTAACTATGGCTACACCTTC. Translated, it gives CARTRRPLSNYGYTF. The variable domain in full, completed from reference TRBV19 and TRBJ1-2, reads DGGITQSPKYLFRKEGQNVTLSCEQNLNHDAMYWYRQDPGQGLRLIYYSQIVNDFQKGDIAEGYSVSREKKESFPLTVTSAQKNPTAFYLCARTRRPLSNYGYTFGSGTRLTVV.